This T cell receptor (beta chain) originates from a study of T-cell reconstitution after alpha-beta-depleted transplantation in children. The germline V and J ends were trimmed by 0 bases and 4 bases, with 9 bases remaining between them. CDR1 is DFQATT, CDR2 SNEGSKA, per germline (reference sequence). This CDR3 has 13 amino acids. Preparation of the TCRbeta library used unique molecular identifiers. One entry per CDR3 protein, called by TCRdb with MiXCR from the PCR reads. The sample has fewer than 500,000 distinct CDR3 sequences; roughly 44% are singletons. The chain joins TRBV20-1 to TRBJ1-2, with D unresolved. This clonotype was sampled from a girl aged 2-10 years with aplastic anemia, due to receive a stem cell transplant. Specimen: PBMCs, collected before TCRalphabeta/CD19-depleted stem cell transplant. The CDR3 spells CSAREANSYGYTF. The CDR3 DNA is TGCAGTGCTAGAGAGGCCAACAGCTATGGCTACACCTTC.